This T cell receptor (beta chain) was identified in a study of blood T cell repertoires in COVID-19. The table came from immunoSEQ multiplex PCR; TCRdb's copy has only in-frame clones and leaves some out. Of more than 200,000 clones in the sample, roughly 87% were seen once. Trimming at V came to 10 bases and at J to 5 bases, leaving 17 bases not matched to a gene. This CDR3 comprises 16 residues. Germline V gene sequence: CDR1 SNHLY, CDR2 FYNNEI. This sequence joins TRBV2 and TRBJ1-5, with 7 nucleotides matching TRBD1. Sequenced: peripheral blood. The origin of this receptor is a young man with active or convalescent COVID-19. This CDR3 reads CATQGTENASDQPQHF. CDR3 sequence (DNA): TGTGCCACCCAGGGGACAGAAAATGCCTCCGATCAGCCCCAGCATTTT.